The 30 T cell receptor beta chains below all came from one sample that was sequenced in a study of cytomegalovirus exposure and HLA in healthy donors. The PCR contained 60 Vbeta and 13 Jbeta primers. The table came from immunoSEQ multiplex PCR; TCRdb's copy has only in-frame clones and leaves some out. The profile covers about 130,000 clones, with 70% to 80% appearing a single time and more than 2.5% taken by the ten largest. The sequenced material came from PBMCs. These receptor sequences come from a woman aged 55-69 years in good health and CMV-seropositive.

J is TRBJ1-6 and V is TRBV9, with D unclear. Germline loops: CDR1 SGDLS, CDR2 YYNGEE. This CDR3 is built from 16 residues. Trimming stripped 4 bases from V and 7 bases from J, with 18 bases between. In DNA, the CDR3 is TGTGCCAGCAGCCCCGCGGGAGCGCTTGACAATTCACCCCTCCACTTT. Translation: CASSPAGALDNSPLHF.

The chain combines TRBV6-1 with TRBJ2-1; 8 nucleotides line up with TRBD1. J gave up 12 bases and V 6 bases, and 7 bases lay outside the gene matches. The germline gives CDR1 MNHNS, CDR2 SASEGT. The CDR3 extends over 12 amino acids. Here the CDR3 reads CASRADRESQFF. Here the CDR3 DNA reads TGTGCCAGCAGAGCGGACAGGGAGTCGCAGTTCTTC.

J is TRBJ2-1 and V is TRBV6-6, with D tentatively TRBD2 (5 bases). The germline V gene has CDR1 MNHNY and CDR2 SVGAGI (reference sequence). Trimming took off 7 bases at V and 10 bases at J, with 17 bases between the two ends. The CDR3 runs 13 residues. The CDR3 reads CASTPRVAWEQFF. The CDR3 DNA is TGTGCCAGCACCCCGAGGGTGGCTTGGGAGCAGTTCTTC.

This clone has just a few counts. This chain connects TRBV5-5 to TRBJ1-2; the D gene is possibly TRBD1 (5 bases). Germline V gene sequence: CDR1 SGHKS, CDR2 YYEKEE (reference sequence). The V end was cut by 0 bases, the J end by 1 base, with 13 bases between. The CDR3 runs to 16 residues. The CDR3 coding sequence is TGTGCCAGCAGCTTGGATGGGGCGAGAAGTAACTATGGCTACACCTTC. Amino acid sequence: CASSLDGARSNYGYTF.

This clone has more than one count but fewer than ten. The rearrangement links TRBV5-1 to TRBJ2-7, with TRBD2 as a possible D gene (6 bases). The CDR3 runs to 13 residues. CDR1 is SGHRS and CDR2 is YFSETQ in the germline V gene. V lost 0 bases to trimming and J lost 7 bases, with 11 bases between them. The CDR3 DNA reads as TGCGCCAGCAGCTTGGTTACGGCGGGAGAGCAGTACTTC. Encoded protein: CASSLVTAGEQYF.

The CDR3 loop is CASSGTSGGGETQYF. The CDR3 DNA sequence: TGTGCCAGCAGCGGGACTAGCGGGGGTGGGGAGACCCAGTACTTC. The J gene is TRBJ2-5, the V gene TRBV2; 14 bases are shared with TRBD2. V shed 6 bases and J 5 bases; nucleotides not matched to a gene: 5. Germline CDR1 and CDR2: SNHLY and FYNNEI. The CDR3 sequence is 15 residues long.

This chain uses TRBV5-1 with TRBJ2-5; 9 bases map to TRBD2. Trimming removed 2 bases from V and 4 bases from J; junction bases left unmatched: 12. The CDR3 runs 17 residues. Per germline, CDR1 SGHRS and CDR2 YFSETQ. The CDR3: CASSLAGGGRERETQYF. CDR3 bases: TGCGCCAGCAGCTTAGCGGGGGGAGGTCGTGAAAGAGAGACCCAGTACTTC.

This chain links TRBV6-1 with TRBJ2-1; maybe TRBD1 (6 bases). Trimming took 8 bases from V and 9 from J, leaving 20 bases between them. CDR1 is MNHNS, CDR2 SASEGT, per germline. CDR3 size: 14 residues. CDR3 sequence: CASAVVRGFAEQFF. The CDR3 DNA sequence: TGTGCCAGCGCCGTAGTCAGGGGTTTTGCTGAGCAGTTCTTC.

The chain uses TRBV11-2 and TRBJ2-3; 8 bases are shared with TRBD1. With 5 bases clipped from V and 2 bases from J, the junction kept 6 bases outside the gene matches. The V gene's germline CDR1 is SGHAT and CDR2 FQNNGV. The CDR3 length is 15 residues. Written as DNA, the CDR3 is TGTGCCAGCAGCGCGAGACAGGGGAACACAGATACGCAGTATTTT. Encoded protein: CASSARQGNTDTQYF.

V and J are TRBV5-7 and TRBJ2-1; D uncertain. TRBV5-7 is an ORF, and what it does is uncertain. This CDR3 spans 13 amino acids. V lost 0 bases and J 5 bases, leaving 6 bases between the germline ends. The CDR3: CASSLVRNNEQFF. DNA for the CDR3: TGTGCCAGCAGCTTGGTCAGAAACAATGAGCAGTTCTTC.

The CDR3: CASRGGLASTDTQYF. For the CDR3, the DNA is TGCGCCAGCCGGGGGGGCCTCGCGAGTACAGATACGCAGTATTTT. The rearrangement links TRBV4-1 to TRBJ2-3; 8 nucleotides line up with TRBD2. The J segment lost 3 bases and the V segment lost 8 bases, leaving 10 bases of the junction unmatched. Germline assignment: CDR1 MGHRA and CDR2 YSYEKL. CDR3 size: 15 residues.

With respect to this clone: Other DNA sequences in this specimen translate into the identical CDR3. The rearrangement links TRBV5-1 to TRBJ1-6; 7 nucleotides agree with TRBD1. The CDR3 contains 14 residues. Germline CDR1 reads SGHRS; CDR2 reads YFSETQ. After removal of 0 bases from V and 10 bases from J, the junction contained 4 bases not matched to a gene. CDR3 nucleotides: TGCGCCAGCAGCTTGGGACAGGGCGGGTCACCCCTCCACTTT. It specifies CASSLGQGGSPLHF.

The chain carries TRBV19 and TRBJ1-1, with 10 bases matching TRBD1. CDR3 length: 14 residues. Germline values: CDR1 LNHDA, CDR2 SQIVND (reference sequence). Germline trimming cut 6 bases from V and 4 bases from J; bases unmatched to any gene: 5. The CDR3 DNA is TGTGCCAGTAGGGTGGGACAGGGGTTCACTGAAGCTTTCTTT. It is translated as CASRVGQGFTEAFF.

This clone has more than one count but fewer than ten. V usage is TRBV5-5 and J usage is TRBJ1-5, with D possibly TRBD1 on 5 matching bases. In germline, CDR1 is SGHKS, CDR2 YYEKEE (reference sequence). Trimming cost V 3 bases and J 0 bases, with 13 bases left between them. The CDR3 is made up of 16 amino acids. CDR3 bases: TGTGCCAGCAGCTCTGACGGGGGGGTTAGCAATCAGCCCCAGCATTTT. Translated: CASSSDGGVSNQPQHF.

CDR3 region: CASSDLGGSSYNEQFF. Written as DNA, the CDR3 is TGTGCCAGCAGTGACCTGGGAGGGAGCTCCTACAATGAGCAGTTCTTC. The V and J genes are TRBV6-1 and TRBJ2-1; 7 bases are a match to TRBD2. Trimming at V came to 3 bases and at J to 0 bases, leaving 5 bases not matched to a gene. This CDR3 contains 16 residues. Germline V gene lookup returns CDR1 MNHNS and CDR2 SASEGT.

There are a few counts of this clone. This chain uses TRBV5-5 with TRBJ2-1, with TRBD1 as a possible D gene (5 bases). CDR1 and CDR2 from the germline V gene are SGHKS and YYEKEE (reference sequence). V gave up 0 bases and J gave up 8 bases, with 12 bases separating them. The CDR3 is 14 residues long. The CDR3 loop reads CASSLVRGTYEQFF. CDR3 nucleotides: TGTGCCAGCAGCTTGGTTAGGGGTACCTATGAGCAGTTCTTC.

The chain recombines TRBV5-6 with TRBJ1-1; 7 nucleotides line up with TRBD1. The CDR3 is 15 residues long. J lost 1 base, V lost 4 bases, and 7 bases had no gene match. CDR1 is SGHDT, CDR2 YYEEEE, per germline. CDR3 DNA: TGTGCCAGCAGCGGACAGGAGTCCACGAACACTGAAGCTTTCTTT. The encoded protein is CASSGQESTNTEAFF.

This clone occurred a few times. This chain's CDR3 is CASSLNRGSGNTIYF. The CDR3, as DNA: TGCGCCAGCAGCTTAAACCGGGGGTCTGGAAACACCATATATTTT. The chain uses TRBV4-1 and TRBJ1-3; D perhaps matches TRBD1 (5 bases). CDR1 is MGHRA, CDR2 YSYEKL, per germline. With 5 bases removed from V and 1 base from J, the gap between germline ends came to 12 bases. CDR3 size: 15 residues.

The chain combines TRBV9 with TRBJ1-3; maybe TRBD1 (5 bases). Trimming stripped 4 bases from V and 2 bases from J, with 19 bases between. This CDR3 spans 17 amino acids. CDR1 is SGDLS and CDR2 is YYNGEE in the germline V gene. The CDR3 here is CASSKNIGQATGNTIYF. The CDR3 DNA reads as TGTGCCAGCAGCAAAAACATTGGACAAGCAACTGGAAACACCATATATTTT.

The chain joins TRBV6-6 to TRBJ2-3; TRBD2 aligns across 11 bases. Per the germline V gene, CDR1 is MNHNY and CDR2 is SVGAGI (reference sequence). V lost 6 bases to trimming and J lost 5 bases; unmatched junction nucleotides: 7. The CDR3 extends over 15 amino acids. The CDR3, as DNA: TGTGCCAGCAGCCTTAGCGGGGGGGCGAGAGATACGCAGTATTTT. Amino acids: CASSLSGGARDTQYF.

This chain connects TRBV5-1 to TRBJ1-1; TRBD1 matches 8 bases. Germline-derived CDR1 and CDR2 are SGHRS and YFSETQ. V was clipped by 2 bases and J by 6 bases; unmatched bases: 12. The length of the CDR3 is 16 residues. This CDR3 is CASSLQLTGQGAEAFF. The CDR3 nucleotides are TGCGCCAGCAGCTTACAACTTACAGGACAGGGCGCTGAAGCTTTCTTT.

This chain links TRBV5-1 with TRBJ2-1; D is unclear. V shed 0 bases and J shed 2 bases, with 9 bases lying between them. This CDR3 is 15 amino acids long. Germline lookup yields CDR1 SGHRS and CDR2 YFSETQ. Written as DNA, the CDR3 is TGCGCCAGCAGCTTGGAGTCCCCTACCTACAATGAGCAGTTCTTC. Encoded protein: CASSLESPTYNEQFF.

The chain carries TRBV9 and TRBJ2-1; 7 bases fit TRBD2. The trim removed 3 bases at V and 0 bases at J, leaving 12 bases unmatched. The germline V gene encodes CDR1 SGDLS and CDR2 YYNGEE. The CDR3 loop spans 18 amino acids. The CDR3: CASSDGRRGLSSYNEQFF. The CDR3 DNA is TGTGCCAGCAGCGATGGACGGCGGGGGTTGAGCTCCTACAATGAGCAGTTCTTC.

The chain is built from TRBV7-9 and TRBJ1-1, with TRBD1 as a possible D gene (5 bases). CDR1 and CDR2 from the germline V gene are SEHNR and FQNEAQ (reference sequence). CDR3 size: 11 residues. With 1 base removed from V and 8 bases from J, the gap between germline ends came to 5 bases. DNA of the CDR3: TGTGCCAGCAGCTTAGGGGGCGAAGCTTTCTTT. The encoded protein is CASSLGGEAFF.

This chain connects TRBV6-1 to TRBJ2-2; D gene ambiguous. CDR1 MNHNS and CDR2 SASEGT come from the germline V gene. Trimming left V 2 bases short and J 2 bases short, with 9 bases between. CDR3 length equals 15 residues. This CDR3 reads CASSELQVNTGELFF. CDR3 DNA sequence: TGTGCCAGCAGTGAATTACAAGTTAACACCGGGGAGCTGTTTTTT.

This rearrangement joins TRBV6-5 to TRBJ1-2; 8 bases agree with TRBD1. The V segment lost 7 bases and the J segment 8 bases; nucleotides outside the gene matches: 12. CDR1 MNHEY and CDR2 SVGAGI come from the germline V gene. The CDR3 sequence is 14 residues long. CDR3 nucleotide sequence: TGTGCCAGCAAAAACAACCCACAGGGGGGCGGCTACACCTTC. This encodes CASKNNPQGGGYTF.

This chain joins TRBV5-1 and TRBJ2-5, with unresolved D. The V gene lost 0 bases and the J gene lost 2 bases, with 8 bases spanning the gap. Germline CDR1 and CDR2: SGHRS and YFSETQ. The CDR3 is made up of 14 amino acids. The CDR3 spells CASSLGAPQETQYF. In DNA, the CDR3 is TGCGCCAGCAGCTTGGGGGCCCCTCAAGAGACCCAGTACTTC.

The rearrangement joins TRBV5-1 to TRBJ1-3; D possibly corresponds to TRBD1 (6 bases). The V gene's germline CDR1 is SGHRS and CDR2 YFSETQ. V dropped 1 base and J dropped 2 bases, with 16 bases sitting between them. This CDR3 has 17 residues. CDR3 sequence: CASSLHAQGLAGNTIYF. DNA of the CDR3: TGCGCCAGCAGCTTGCATGCACAGGGTTTGGCTGGAAACACCATATATTTT.

The CDR3 region is CASRGLAGPEGEQYF. The CDR3 DNA follows: TGTGCCAGCAGAGGACTAGCGGGGCCAGAAGGAGAGCAGTACTTC. The rearrangement links TRBV6-1 to TRBJ2-7; 12 nucleotides align to TRBD2. The CDR3 is made up of 15 amino acids. Germline-derived CDR1 and CDR2 are MNHNS and SASEGT. V lost 6 bases to trimming and J lost 7 bases; unmatched junction nucleotides: 10.

This clone appeared a single time. The chain couples TRBV10-3 to TRBJ1-2; no reliable D call. V was clipped by 5 bases and J by 7 bases, with 20 bases between them. This CDR3 has 15 amino acids. Germline CDR1 and CDR2: ENHRY and SYGVKD. The DNA of the CDR3 is TGTGCCATCAGTCCCGAGAGCCGATCCTCCCCTGGCTACACCTTC. Translation gives CAISPESRSSPGYTF.